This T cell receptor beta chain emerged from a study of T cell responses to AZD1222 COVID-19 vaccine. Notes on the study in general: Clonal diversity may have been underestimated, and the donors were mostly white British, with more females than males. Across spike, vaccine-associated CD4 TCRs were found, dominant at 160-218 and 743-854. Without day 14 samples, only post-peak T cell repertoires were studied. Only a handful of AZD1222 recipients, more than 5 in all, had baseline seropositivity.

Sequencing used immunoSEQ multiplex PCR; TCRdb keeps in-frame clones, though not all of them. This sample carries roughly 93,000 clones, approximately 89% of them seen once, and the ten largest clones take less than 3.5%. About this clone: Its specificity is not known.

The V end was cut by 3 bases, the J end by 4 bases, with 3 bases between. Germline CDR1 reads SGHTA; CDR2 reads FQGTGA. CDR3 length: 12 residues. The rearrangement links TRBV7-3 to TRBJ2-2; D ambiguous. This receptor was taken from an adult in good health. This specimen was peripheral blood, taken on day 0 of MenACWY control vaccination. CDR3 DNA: TGTGCCAGCAGCTTGAGCACCGGGGAGCTGTTTTTT. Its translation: CASSLSTGELFF.